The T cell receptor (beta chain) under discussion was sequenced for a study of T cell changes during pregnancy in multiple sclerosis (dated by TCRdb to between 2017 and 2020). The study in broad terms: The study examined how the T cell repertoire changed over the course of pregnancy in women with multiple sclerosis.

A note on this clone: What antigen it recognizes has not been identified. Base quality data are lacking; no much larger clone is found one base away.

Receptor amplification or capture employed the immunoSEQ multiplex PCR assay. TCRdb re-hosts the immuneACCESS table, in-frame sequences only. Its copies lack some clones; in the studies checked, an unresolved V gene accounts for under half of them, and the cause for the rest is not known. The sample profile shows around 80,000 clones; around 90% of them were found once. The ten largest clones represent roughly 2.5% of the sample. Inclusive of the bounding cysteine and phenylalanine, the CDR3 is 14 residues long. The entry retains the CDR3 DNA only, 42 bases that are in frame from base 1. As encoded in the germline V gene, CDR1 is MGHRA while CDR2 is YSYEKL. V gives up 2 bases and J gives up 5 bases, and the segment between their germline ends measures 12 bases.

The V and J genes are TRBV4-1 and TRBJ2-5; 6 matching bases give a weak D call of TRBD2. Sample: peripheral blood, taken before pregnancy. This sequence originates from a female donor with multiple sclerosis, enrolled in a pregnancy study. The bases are TGCGCCAGCAGCCAACCCCGGGGAGGCGAGACCCAGTACTTC. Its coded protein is CASSQPRGGETQYF.